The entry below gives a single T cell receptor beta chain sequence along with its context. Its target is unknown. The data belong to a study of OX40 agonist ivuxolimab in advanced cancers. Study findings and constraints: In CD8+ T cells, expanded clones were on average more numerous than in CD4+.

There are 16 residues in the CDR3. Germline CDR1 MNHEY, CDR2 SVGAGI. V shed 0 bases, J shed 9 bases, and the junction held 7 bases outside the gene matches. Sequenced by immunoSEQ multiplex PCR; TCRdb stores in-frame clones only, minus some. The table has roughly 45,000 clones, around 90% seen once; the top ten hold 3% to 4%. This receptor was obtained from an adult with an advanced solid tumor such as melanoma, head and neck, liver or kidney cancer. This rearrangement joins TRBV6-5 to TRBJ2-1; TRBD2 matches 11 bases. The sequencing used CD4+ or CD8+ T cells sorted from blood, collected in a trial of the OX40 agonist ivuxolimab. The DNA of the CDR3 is TGTGCCAGCAGTTACTCCGTGACTAGCGGGATTGGTGAGCAGTTCTTC. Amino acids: CASSYSVTSGIGEQFF.